These T cell receptor beta chains were read from a single sample in a study of CD8 T cells in ankylosing spondylitis. TCRdb reprocessed the 5' RACE reads with MiXCR, giving one entry per CDR3 protein. The sample includes about 500,000 distinct CDR3 sequences, under 5.5% of them seen just once. Sequences were obtained from blood, either unsorted or a sorted T cell fraction (not recorded which). The receptors come from a male donor with ankylosing spondylitis. The CDR3 runs from the conserved cysteine through the conserved F or W. The D gene is left open where the match is weak. Rows may omit the clone size; those that give it use once, few, many or a size class.

>NA|NA|TRBV5-1|TRBJ2-3
CASRGRPSFTDTQYF
TGCGCCAGCAGGGGCAGGCCCTCCTTCACAGATACGCAGTATTTT
>NA|many|TRBV7-8|TRBJ2-1
CASSLEFSRAHNEQFF
TGTGCCAGCAGCTTAGAATTCAGCAGGGCGCACAATGAGCAGTTCTTC
>TRBD2|NA|TRBV5-5|TRBJ2-1
CASSPVTSATSYNEQFF
TGTGCCAGCAGCCCAGTTACTAGCGCGACCTCCTACAATGAGCAGTTCTTC
>NA|few|TRBV19|TRBJ1-2
CASSTRPLRLANYGYTF
TGTGCCAGTAGTACCCGCCCCCTCAGACTAGCTAACTATGGCTACACCTTC
>TRBD1|many|TRBV12-3/TRBV12-4|TRBJ1-1
CASSPTGGFTEAFF
TGTGCCAGCAGTCCGACAGGGGGCTTCACTGAAGCTTTCTTT
>TRBD2|many|TRBV14|TRBJ2-3
CASSGPAGVTDTQYF
TGTGCCAGCAGCGGGCCAGCGGGGGTCACAGATACGCAGTATTTT
>NA|many|TRBV6-1|TRBJ1-1
CASKKPGYRVGTEAFF
TGTGCCAGCAAAAAACCCGGCTACAGGGTCGGCACTGAAGCTTTCTTT
>NA|many|TRBV20-1|TRBJ1-4
CSADMRGREKLFF
TGCAGTGCTGATATGCGGGGGCGCGAAAAACTGTTTTTT
>TRBD1|many|TRBV6-5|TRBJ1-2
CASSYSGGTGITYGYTF
TGTGCCAGCAGTTACTCGGGCGGGACAGGGATTACCTATGGCTACACCTTC
>NA|many|TRBV10-3|TRBJ2-7
CAISESVLSYEQYF
TGTGCCATCAGTGAGTCTGTGCTCTCCTACGAGCAGTACTTC
>NA|many|TRBV7-9|TRBJ2-7
CASSTRTDSSYEQYF
TGTGCCAGCAGCACCCGGACAGATAGCTCCTACGAGCAGTACTTC
>TRBD1|few|TRBV6-2/TRBV6-3|TRBJ2-7
CASSYVRGLYEQYF
TGTGCCAGCAGTTACGTAAGGGGGCTCTACGAGCAGTACTTC
>NA|many|TRBV7-2|TRBJ2-3
CASRLFSYTDTQYF
TGTGCCTCCCGCTTGTTTTCATACACAGATACGCAGTATTTT
>NA|many|TRBV4-2|TRBJ2-5
CASSWNGETQYF
TGTGCCAGCAGCTGGAATGGGGAGACCCAGTACTTC
>NA|many|TRBV4-3|TRBJ1-4
CASSQSLASTNEKLFF
TGCGCCAGCAGCCAGTCGCTGGCGTCTACTAATGAAAAACTGTTTTTT
>NA|many|TRBV4-3|TRBJ1-2
CASSQLRMSYGYTF
TGCGCCAGCAGCCAACTTCGCATGTCCTATGGCTACACCTTC
>TRBD2|many|TRBV7-8|TRBJ2-3
CASIPTSGGRDTQYF
TGTGCCAGCATCCCGACTAGCGGTGGGAGAGATACGCAGTATTTT
>TRBD1|many|TRBV6-1|TRBJ2-7
CASSEPGQGANEQYF
TGTGCCAGCAGTGAACCGGGACAGGGGGCTAACGAGCAGTACTTC
>NA|many|TRBV29-1|TRBJ2-3
CSVRSDTQYF
TGCAGCGTTAGGTCAGATACGCAGTATTTT
>TRBD1|NA|TRBV3-1|TRBJ1-5
CASSQGTTGGRGQPQHF
TGTGCCAGCAGCCAGGGCACTACAGGGGGTCGGGGGCAGCCCCAGCATTTT
>NA|NA|TRBV4-2|TRBJ2-3
CASSLYGGGTDTQYF
TGTGCCAGCAGCCTTTATGGGGGAGGTACAGATACGCAGTATTTT
>TRBD2|many|TRBV5-1|TRBJ2-7
CASSWGRPVGLADYEQYF
TGCGCCAGCAGCTGGGGACGGCCGGTGGGACTAGCGGACTACGAGCAGTACTTC
>TRBD1|few|TRBV11-3|TRBJ2-1
CASSDIGQENNEQFF
TGTGCCAGCAGCGATATCGGACAGGAGAACAATGAGCAGTTCTTC
>NA|many|TRBV7-8|TRBJ2-1
CASSLGSGLNNEQFF
TGTGCCAGCAGCTTAGGAAGCGGGCTAAACAATGAGCAGTTCTTC
>TRBD2|many|TRBV24-1|TRBJ2-5
CATSSGLAGETQETQYF
TGTGCCACCAGTTCGGGACTAGCGGGAGAGACCCAAGAGACCCAGTACTTC
>NA|many|TRBV2|TRBJ1-2
CASTIGYGYTF
TGTGCCAGCACCATTGGGTATGGCTACACCTTC
>TRBD1|many|TRBV20-1|TRBJ1-2
CSAPTNRGVGYGYTF
TGCAGTGCCCCTACGAACAGGGGGGTTGGGTATGGCTACACCTTC
>NA|many|TRBV20-1|TRBJ2-3
CSARNVPGYADTQYF
TGCAGTGCTAGGAACGTCCCAGGGTACGCAGATACGCAGTATTTT
>TRBD1|many|TRBV5-1|TRBJ2-2
CASSPRTGNAGELFF
TGCGCCAGCAGCCCGAGGACAGGGAATGCCGGGGAGCTGTTTTTT
>TRBD2|few|TRBV6-2/TRBV6-3|TRBJ2-3
CASNPGGSGGDTQYF
TGTGCCAGCAACCCTGGAGGTAGCGGGGGCGATACGCAGTATTTT
>TRBD1|many|TRBV7-2|TRBJ2-2
CASSTPPGQINTGELFF
TGTGCCAGCAGCACGCCTCCGGGACAGATTAACACCGGGGAGCTGTTTTTT
>NA|NA|TRBV7-9|TRBJ2-1
CASSPVDSWRGEQFF
TGTGCCAGCAGCCCCGTGGACAGTTGGCGAGGTGAGCAGTTCTTC
>NA|many|TRBV5-1|TRBJ2-5
CASSFGTSETQYF
TGCGCCAGCAGCTTCGGGACATCCGAGACCCAGTACTTC
>NA|many|TRBV20-1|TRBJ1-6
CSLQGPDNSPLHF
TGCAGTTTACAGGGTCCGGATAATTCACCCCTCCACTTT
>NA|NA|TRBV20-1|TRBJ2-1
CSASGALDAIEQFF
TGCAGTGCTAGCGGGGCCCTAGATGCCATTGAGCAGTTCTTC
>NA|many|TRBV5-6|TRBJ1-2
CASSLIARKIVGDYGYTF
TGTGCCAGCAGCTTGATTGCTAGGAAAATCGTCGGGGACTATGGCTACACCTTC
>NA|NA|TRBV9|TRBJ2-1
CASSVGGREPLNEQFF
TGTGCCAGCAGCGTAGGAGGCAGGGAACCCCTCAATGAGCAGTTCTTC
>NA|many|TRBV29-1|TRBJ2-7
CSVEMARSPYEQYF
TGCAGCGTTGAAATGGCTAGATCGCCCTACGAGCAGTACTTC
>NA|many|TRBV28|TRBJ2-1
CASSSGEASSSYNEQFF
TGTGCCAGCAGTTCAGGGGAAGCGTCGAGCTCCTACAATGAGCAGTTCTTC
>TRBD1|few|TRBV4-1|TRBJ2-4
CASSHAGTGGKNIQYF
TGCGCCAGCAGCCACGCCGGGACAGGGGGGAAAAACATTCAGTACTTC
>NA|many|TRBV29-1|TRBJ1-3
CSVVYSSGNTIYF
TGCAGCGTTGTATATTCCTCTGGAAACACCATATATTTT
>NA|many|TRBV29-1|TRBJ2-7
CSASRTRQTYEQYF
TGCAGCGCTTCACGTACGAGACAGACGTACGAGCAGTACTTC
>NA|few|TRBV7-9|TRBJ2-1
CASSLARVAPGDNEQFF
TGTGCCAGCAGCTTAGCGAGGGTAGCCCCTGGAGACAATGAGCAGTTCTTC
>NA|few|TRBV5-6|TRBJ1-2
CASSLGQGRYYGYTF
TGTGCCAGCAGCTTGGGGCAGGGAAGATACTATGGCTACACCTTC
>NA|many|TRBV20-1|TRBJ1-2
CSARLGDGYGYTF
TGCAGTGCTAGGCTGGGGGACGGCTATGGCTACACCTTC
>NA|few|TRBV7-9|TRBJ2-5
CASEVRGGLIETQYF
TGTGCCAGCGAAGTCAGGGGTGGGTTAATTGAGACCCAGTACTTC
>NA|NA|TRBV20-1|TRBJ2-7
CSARDIQQGWDEQYF
TGCAGTGCTAGAGATATCCAACAGGGTTGGGACGAGCAGTACTTC
>NA|many|TRBV10-3|TRBJ1-1
CAISAIGEDTEAFF
TGTGCCATCAGTGCGATTGGGGAGGACACTGAAGCTTTCTTT
>TRBD1|few|TRBV6-2/TRBV6-3|TRBJ2-5
CASSSRTGVLLYQETQYF
TGTGCCAGCAGTTCCAGGACAGGGGTCCTCCTCTACCAAGAGACCCAGTACTTC
>NA|many|TRBV28|TRBJ2-7
CASTYRTYEQYF
TGTGCCAGCACGTACAGGACCTACGAGCAGTACTTC
>NA|many|TRBV7-2|TRBJ1-3
CASSSFTEAGNTIYF
TGTGCCAGCAGCTCCTTTACAGAGGCCGGAAACACCATATATTTT